This T cell receptor beta chain was sequenced during a study of T cell clonality in common variable immunodeficiency (dated by TCRdb to between 2015 and 2016). What the research found in general, with its limitations: TCRbeta clonality was higher in CVID subjects than in healthy controls (t-test p = 0.018), and the increase was most characteristic of about a third of subjects. CVID TCRbeta sequences reportedly showed fewer deletions and N-nucleotide insertions and lacked highly modified clones with 13 or more V deletions. Differences among patients in the CVID cohort limited the correlations between repertoire features and clinical complications. It was noted by the authors that sequencing of the repertoires of T cell subpopulations would be needed to clarify the cause of the increased clonality in CVID. Fewer TCRbeta clones were shared among CVID subjects than among healthy controls (p < 0.0001). Despite equal DNA input, controls averaged roughly 80,000 unique sequences per sample versus roughly 32,000 in CVID samples.

There are 13 amino acids in the CDR3, from cysteine to phenylalanine inclusive. Shown are 30 bases from within the CDR3, in frame from base 1. From the germline V gene, CDR1 is KGHSH and CDR2 is LQKENI. Most of the CVID patients and most of the healthy controls were of Caucasian heritage. From each donor, roughly 5 to 8 ml of heparinized peripheral whole blood was collected. Genomic DNA from adults with common variable immune deficiency (CVID) and from healthy adult controls was used for sequencing of TCRbeta CDR3 repertoires. The control group comprised about 22 healthy adult volunteers, about 12 female and approximately ten male, aged roughly 20 to 75 years with a mean age of around 35. Diluted blood was density-centrifuged over Hypaque 1077 or Ficoll-Paque to isolate peripheral blood mononuclear cells. Genomic DNA was extracted from unsorted mononuclear cells by Qiagen column purification or by a centrifugation-based method.

CVID samples and control samples contributed equivalent amounts of genomic DNA as sequencing input. For every sample, a 60 bp segment covering the rearranged TCRbeta CDR3 region was amplified and then sequenced. TCRbeta amplification used the immunoSEQ assay, a bias-corrected multiplex PCR with high-throughput sequencing. The published analysis was carried out like this. Every unique nucleotide sequence was considered a clone and was annotated with V, D and J genes, copy number and frequency. Sequences were labeled productive if in frame, and non-productive if out of frame or containing stop codons. As previously described, clonality was computed from Shannon's entropy. The predicted amino acid sequences of productive clones were used to derive mean CDR3 Kyte-Doolittle hydropathy. Scaled V gene usage was hierarchically clustered using Manhattan distance and complete linkage with the R hclust function. To assess clone sharing by CDR3 amino acid sequence, 12 repertoires per group were resampled over 100 rounds. Repertoires were searched for 60 to 80 published EBV-specific and approximately 240 published CMV-specific TCRbeta sequences. A couple of CVID samples that yielded fewer than 10,000 sequences were excluded from the analysis, so around 40 CVID repertoires were retained. Entries here come from immuneACCESS through TCRdb and include only in-frame sequences with V and J called. Some clones fail to appear in such tables; in the studies checked, an unresolved V gene covers under half of the shortfall, and the cause of the remainder is unknown. The V and J calls and clone size come from that table; D and trimming were worked out from the DNA. This sample shows about 35,000 clones, and none of them turns up only once. The ten largest make up 9.5% of the sample.

This clone turned up a few times. This receptor's antigen is unknown. The read falls 3 residues short of the CDR3 end, and the missing part is taken from the germline J gene. The sequenced sample consisted of peripheral blood mononuclear cells. This clonotype was obtained from a person aged 18-69 years in good health. The chain is made from TRBV18 and TRBJ1-2; the D gene identity is not certain. The CDR3 sequence is CASSPATAYDYTF. The CDR3 bases that were read are TGTGCCAGCTCACCAGCTACAGCATACGAC.